This T cell receptor beta chain derives from a study of T cell responses to AZD1222 COVID-19 vaccine. Study results and caveats: Spike-wide vaccine-associated CD4 TCRs dominated at 160-218 and 743-854. Nearly half of the spike-specific TCRs reportedly recognize variant regions that carry no mutations. Donors in the cohort were predominantly white British and more often female, and clonal diversity was possibly underestimated.

Repertoires were generated with immunoSEQ multiplex PCR, while TCRdb's copy carries only in-frame clones and drops some. The sample carries 100,000 to 150,000 clones, 89% recorded once. Germline V gene lookup returns CDR1 MDHEN and CDR2 SYDVKM. The CDR3 covers 15 residues. Unmatched junction bases numbered 5, after V lost 4 bases and J lost 2 bases. About this clone itself: Its antigen is undetermined.

The chain joins TRBV28 to TRBJ1-3, with 7 bases fitting TRBD1. The sample in question was peripheral blood, obtained on day 0 of AZD1222 vaccination. The sequence was obtained from an adult in good health. The DNA of the CDR3 is TGTGCCAGCAGTTCGGGACAGTCGACTGGAAACACCATATATTTT. As protein: CASSSGQSTGNTIYF.